Listed here are 31 T cell receptor beta chains from one sample, sequenced in a study of blood T cell repertoires in COVID-19. TCRdb's copy holds only in-frame clones and misses some; the assay was immunoSEQ multiplex PCR. This repertoire shows 36,000 or so clones, around nine tenths found once; its top ten account for roughly 5.2%. Sequencing input: peripheral blood. The source is a human donor in a cohort sampled during active COVID-19.

To note about this clone: Other DNA sequences from this sample encode an identical CDR3 as well. The chain recombines TRBV6-5 with TRBJ1-1; TRBD1 is a possible D gene (5 bases). V lost 0 bases and J lost 5, with 13 bases in between. Per germline, CDR1 MNHEY and CDR2 SVGAGI. This CDR3 comprises 15 residues. The CDR3 DNA reads TGTGCCAGCAGTTACTCAAGGCAGGGTAGGACTGAAGCTTTCTTT. Translating it yields CASSYSRQGRTEAFF.

The chain recombines TRBV7-2 with TRBJ2-2; D gene unclear. With 5 bases removed from V and 4 bases from J, the gap between germline ends came to 8 bases. In germline, CDR1 is SGHTA, CDR2 FQGNSA. The CDR3 length is 13 residues. The CDR3 nucleotides read TGTGCCAGCAGCCTCAAGCTCACCGGGGAGCTGTTTTTT. Protein: CASSLKLTGELFF.

V and J are TRBV7-2 and TRBJ2-5; maybe TRBD2 (5 bases). Germline V gene sequence: CDR1 SGHTA, CDR2 FQGNSA. This CDR3 is 14 amino acids long. Trimming pared 2 bases from V and 9 bases from J, leaving 16 bases between. As DNA, the CDR3 is TGTGCCAGCAGCTTACCGGCGGGCCCGCGGGCCCAGTACTTC. Residues: CASSLPAGPRAQYF.

The chain has TRBV7-9 and TRBJ2-7; 7 bases match TRBD2. Germline V gives CDR1 SEHNR, CDR2 FQNEAQ (reference sequence). Trimming cost V 3 bases and J 5 bases; bases outside gene matches: 4. CDR3 length: 13 amino acids. The chain's CDR3 is CASSLAGAHEQYF. In DNA, the CDR3 is TGTGCCAGCAGCTTGGCGGGAGCCCACGAGCAGTACTTC.

V usage is TRBV9 and J usage is TRBJ1-5; D is ambiguous. Looked up from germline, CDR1 is SGDLS and CDR2 is YYNGEE. The V end was cut by 0 bases, the J end by 4 bases, with 14 bases between. The CDR3 length is 16 residues. CDR3 nucleotide sequence: TGTGCCAGCAGCGTAGGACGGGGAGGCCAAAATCAGCCCCAGCATTTT. Encoded protein: CASSVGRGGQNQPQHF.

The chain links TRBV15 to TRBJ2-4; D is perhaps TRBD1 (6 bases). Germline CDR1 is LNHNV and CDR2 is YYDKDF (reference sequence). The CDR3 has 17 amino acids. Trimming cost V 1 base and J 1 base, with 14 bases left between them. The CDR3 loop is CATSRGGAGDAKNIQYF. The CDR3 DNA sequence: TGTGCCACCAGCAGAGGTGGGGCAGGGGATGCCAAAAACATTCAGTACTTC. The full variable domain, rest sourced from reference TRBV15 and TRBJ2-4, is DAMVIQNPRYQVTQFGKPVTLSCSQTLNHNVMYWYQQKSSQAPKLLFHYYDKDFNNEADTPDNFQSRRPNTSFCFLDIRSPGLGDTAMYLCATSRGGAGDAKNIQYFGAGTRLSVL.

The chain carries TRBV4-3 and TRBJ2-6; 13 nucleotides line up with TRBD2. CDR1 is LGHNA and CDR2 is YSLEER in the germline V gene. V was pared by 0 bases and J by 2 bases, with 4 bases of the junction left unmatched. This CDR3 region has 19 residues. The CDR3 DNA reads as TGCGCCAGCAGCCAAGAAATCGGACTAGCGGGAGCTGGGGCCAACGTCCTGACTTTC. Amino acids: CASSQEIGLAGAGANVLTF.

V and J are TRBV27 and TRBJ1-4, with unresolved D. Germline CDR1 MNHEY, CDR2 SMNVEV (reference sequence). The CDR3 contains 14 residues. Between the trimmed V and J ends, which lost 4 bases and 10 bases, there was a span of 16 bases. CDR3 region: CASSSEFVGVKLFF. The CDR3, as DNA: TGTGCCAGCAGTTCGGAGTTTGTGGGAGTAAAACTGTTTTTT.

The CDR3 loop is CASSLGGTGQSPLHF. The CDR3 DNA is TGTGCCAGCAGCTTAGGGGGGACAGGGCAATCACCCCTCCACTTT. The rearrangement joins TRBV7-8 to TRBJ1-6, with TRBD1 identical over 9 bases. Unmatched junction bases numbered 5, after V lost 1 base and J lost 10 bases. Germline V gene lookup returns CDR1 SGHVS and CDR2 FQNEAQ. This CDR3 contains 15 residues.

The V gene is TRBV7-9, the J gene TRBJ2-7, with 9 bases lining up with TRBD1. Germline V gene data show CDR1 as SEHNR and CDR2 as FQNEAQ (reference sequence). V shed 3 bases, J shed 4 bases, and the junction held 4 bases outside the gene matches. The CDR3 consists of 14 residues. The CDR3 sequence is CASSFPGQGYEQYF. CDR3 coding DNA: TGTGCCAGCAGCTTTCCGGGACAGGGTTACGAGCAGTACTTC.

The table lists this clone with a few counts. This chain connects TRBV4-1 to TRBJ2-1; TRBD1 matches at 11 bases. V lost 6 bases to trimming and J lost 9 bases; unmatched junction nucleotides: 7. Germline loops: CDR1 MGHRA, CDR2 YSYEKL. The CDR3 spans 14 residues. CDR3: CASRRGQGVGEQFF. The CDR3, as DNA: TGCGCCAGCAGACGGGGACAGGGGGTTGGTGAGCAGTTCTTC.

The chain couples TRBV18 to TRBJ2-6; TRBD2 matches at 13 bases. The CDR3 covers 18 residues. CDR1 and CDR2 (germline): KGHSH, LQKENI. Losses at the gene ends were 4 bases for V and 0 bases for J; bases not matched to a gene: 3. CDR3 in amino acids: CASSLTSGRNSGANVLTF. In DNA, the CDR3 is TGTGCCAGCTCACTGACTAGCGGGAGGAACTCTGGGGCCAACGTCCTGACTTTC.

The chain recombines TRBV11-2 with TRBJ2-1; 12 nucleotides align to TRBD1. There are 15 residues in the CDR3. The V segment lost 7 bases and the J segment 9 bases; nucleotides outside the gene matches: 10. Germline assignment: CDR1 SGHAT and CDR2 FQNNGV. The CDR3 loop reads CASNRGDRGLGEQFF. DNA for the CDR3: TGTGCCAGCAACCGAGGGGACAGGGGGCTAGGTGAGCAGTTCTTC.

Written as DNA, the CDR3 is TGTGCCAGCAGTTTAAGGGGGACTAGCGCTCCCGAGCAGTACTTC. Amino acids: CASSLRGTSAPEQYF. The V and J genes are TRBV7-2 and TRBJ2-7; 10 bases agree with TRBD2. CDR3 size: 15 residues. Germline CDR1 SGHTA, CDR2 FQGNSA. Germline trimming cut 6 bases from V and 6 bases from J; bases unmatched to any gene: 11.

The rearrangement uses TRBV2 and TRBJ2-7, with TRBD2 matching over 11 bases. Germline CDR1 reads SNHLY; CDR2 reads FYNNEI. The CDR3 contains 16 residues. V trimming: 6 bases; J trimming: 1 base; junction bases outside the gene matches: 8. The DNA for the CDR3 is TGTGCCAGCAGGGGTGGGGCTAGCGGGAGGTCCTACGAGCAGTACTTC. It yields the protein CASRGGASGRSYEQYF.

V and J are TRBV20-1 and TRBJ2-7, with D possibly matching TRBD2 (6 bases). CDR1 is DFQATT and CDR2 is SNEGSKA in the germline V gene (reference sequence). This CDR3 region has 14 residues. V was cut by 3 bases and J by 0 bases, with 12 bases left in between. The CDR3 region has the DNA TGCAGTGCTAGTGGGGACTTTTACTCCTACGAGCAGTACTTC. As protein: CSASGDFYSYEQYF.

This clone has just one count. V gene TRBV19 combines with J gene TRBJ1-6; 7 bases match TRBD1. CDR3 length: 15 residues. J lost 5 bases, V lost 6 bases, and 7 bases had no gene match. The germline CDR1 and CDR2 sequences are LNHDA and SQIVND (reference sequence). CDR3 protein: CASSRDSVNNSPLHF. In nucleotides, the CDR3 is TGTGCCAGTAGCAGGGACAGCGTAAATAATTCACCCCTCCACTTT. The full variable domain, rest sourced from reference TRBV19 and TRBJ1-6, is DGGITQSPKYLFRKEGQNVTLSCEQNLNHDAMYWYRQDPGQGLRLIYYSQIVNDFQKGDIAEGYSVSREKKESFPLTVTSAQKNPTAFYLCASSRDSVNNSPLHFGNGTRLTVT.

The V call is TRBV29-1, the J call TRBJ2-7; the D gene is possibly TRBD1 (6 bases). CDR1 and CDR2 (germline): SQVTM, ANQGSEA. CDR3 length: 12 residues. Trimming removed 4 bases at V and 2 bases at J, with 9 bases between. The CDR3 here is CSVATGTYEQYF. DNA for the CDR3: TGCAGCGTTGCGACAGGTACCTACGAGCAGTACTTC.

This chain links TRBV9 with TRBJ1-2; tentative D call: TRBD1 (5 bases). Germline V gene data show CDR1 as SGDLS and CDR2 as YYNGEE. The germline V and J ends were trimmed by 0 bases and 6 bases, with 15 bases remaining between them. The length of the CDR3 is 15 residues. For the CDR3, the DNA is TGTGCCAGCAGCGTAGAGTCCCGGGGGGTACATGGCTACACCTTC. It translates to CASSVESRGVHGYTF.

The rearrangement links TRBV11-2 to TRBJ2-1, with TRBD2 identical over 10 bases. Germline V gene data show CDR1 as SGHAT and CDR2 as FQNNGV. J lost 9 bases, V lost 6 bases, and 11 bases had no gene match. The CDR3 loop spans 15 amino acids. For the CDR3, the DNA is TGTGCCAGCAGAACTCTAGCGGGAGCCCGCACTGAGCAGTTCTTC. It is translated as CASRTLAGARTEQFF.

The rearrangement uses TRBV5-1 and TRBJ2-2; TRBD1 matches 7 bases. This CDR3 has 15 amino acids. After removal of 2 bases from V and 3 bases from J, the junction contained 4 bases not matched to a gene. CDR1 and CDR2 (germline): SGHRS, YFSETQ. The CDR3: CASSFGDRDTGELFF. In nucleotides, the CDR3 is TGCGCCAGCAGCTTTGGGGACAGAGACACCGGGGAGCTGTTTTTT.

V usage is TRBV3-1 (or the pseudogene TRBV3-2) and J usage is TRBJ2-1; 8 positions agree with TRBD2. Germline V CDR1 and CDR2: LGHDT, YNNKEL (reference sequence). The CDR3 totals 14 residues. Trimming removed 4 bases from V and 7 bases from J; junction bases left unmatched: 6. CDR3 loop: CASSLRGGSNEQFF. CDR3 in DNA: TGTGCCAGCAGCCTCCGGGGGGGATCGAATGAGCAGTTCTTC.

The gene calls are TRBV7-9 and TRBJ2-7; 9 nucleotides align to TRBD1. The CDR3 extends over 15 amino acids. Germline CDR1 and CDR2: SEHNR and FQNEAQ (reference sequence). With V trimmed by 4 bases and J by 3 bases, 7 bases remained unmatched. CDR3 protein: CASSSGQGSGYEQYF. The CDR3 nucleotides read TGTGCCAGCAGCTCCGGACAGGGGTCCGGCTACGAGCAGTACTTC.

This chain joins TRBV28 and TRBJ2-5; D possibly corresponds to TRBD1 (6 bases). The length of the CDR3 is 16 residues. V shed 5 bases and J shed 5 bases, with 21 bases lying between them. In germline, CDR1 is MDHEN, CDR2 SYDVKM. In DNA form, the CDR3 reads TGTGCCAGCAGTCCCCGATCGTGGGGGCTCCGGGAGACCCAGTACTTC. The encoded protein is CASSPRSWGLRETQYF.

This chain links TRBV10-3 with TRBJ2-7; 9 bases line up with TRBD1. The CDR3 sequence is 16 residues long. V shed 0 bases and J 3 bases; nucleotides not matched to a gene: 6. Germline CDR1 and CDR2: ENHRY and SYGVKD. CDR3 residues: CAISESIGTGSYEQYF. The CDR3 region has the DNA TGTGCCATCAGTGAGTCGATTGGGACAGGGAGCTACGAGCAGTACTTC.

The chain combines TRBV11-3 with TRBJ2-3; 12 bases align to TRBD2. Germline lookup yields CDR1 SGHNT and CDR2 YENEEA. CDR3 length: 17 residues. Trimming took 5 bases from V and 4 from J; bases not matched to a gene: 10. CDR3: CASSLRGLAGGPDTQYF. The CDR3 DNA reads TGTGCCAGCAGCCTACGAGGGCTAGCGGGAGGGCCAGATACGCAGTATTTT.

This clone was recorded once. This rearrangement joins TRBV6-5 to TRBJ1-5; possibly TRBD1 for D (6 bases). V lost 2 bases, J lost 5 bases, and 10 bases lay in between. The CDR3 is 14 residues long. Germline CDR1 is MNHEY and CDR2 is SVGAGI. CDR3 sequence reads: CASSYGQGYQPQHF. As DNA, the CDR3 is TGTGCCAGCAGTTACGGGCAGGGGTATCAGCCCCAGCATTTT.

The CDR3 reads CASKEREADKSFF. CDR3 in DNA: TGTGCCAGCAAGGAGCGGGAGGCCGATAAGTCGTTCTTC. This rearrangement joins TRBV2 to TRBJ2-1; 9 bases align to TRBD2. Germline CDR1 and CDR2: SNHLY and FYNNEI. The trim removed 7 bases at V and 15 bases at J, leaving 13 bases unmatched. The CDR3 totals 13 residues.

This chain uses TRBV24-1 with TRBJ1-1, with TRBD1 matching 10 bases. V gave up 3 bases and J gave up 3 bases; unmatched junction bases: 6. The CDR3 extends over 16 amino acids. Germline-derived CDR1 and CDR2 are KGHDR and SFDVKD. This CDR3 is CATSDPRTGGDTEAFF. The CDR3 nucleotides read TGTGCCACCAGTGATCCACGGACAGGGGGGGACACTGAAGCTTTCTTT.

The rearrangement uses TRBV4-2 and TRBJ2-1; 8 bases line up with TRBD2. The length of the CDR3 is 13 residues. Looked up from germline, CDR1 is LGHNA and CDR2 is YNFKEQ. Germline trimming cut 10 bases from V and 7 bases from J; bases unmatched to any gene: 9. CDR3 amino acids: CATGTRGVNEQFF. The CDR3 coding sequence is TGTGCCACCGGGACTAGGGGTGTAAATGAGCAGTTCTTC.

The sample holds a few counts of this clone. This sequence joins TRBV9 and TRBJ1-2; no firm D call. Germline V gene lookup returns CDR1 SGDLS and CDR2 YYNGEE. This CDR3 comprises 15 residues. The V gene lost 0 bases and the J gene lost 8 bases, with 17 bases spanning the gap. DNA for the CDR3: TGTGCCAGCAGCGTAGCTACGGGAACCGGATTGGGCTACACCTTC. This gives the protein CASSVATGTGLGYTF.